The rows below give T cell receptor beta chains drawn from one sample of a study of shared clonotypes between healthy human individuals. Clones were sequenced by immunoSEQ multiplex PCR, and TCRdb holds only the in-frame ones, with some missing. This table has some 600,000 clones, about 96% appearing once. Source material: naive CD8+ T cells sorted from blood. The receptors were gathered from a woman aged 25-40 years in good health. The CDR3 runs from the conserved cysteine through the conserved F or W. Fields, in order: J gene, D gene, clone size, CDR3 length, V gene, CDR3 DNA, CDR3 protein. D genes are given only for firm matches. Not all rows give a size; the values are once, few, many and, for expanded clones, a class.

TRBJ1-1 . . 13 TRBV2 TGTGCCAGCAAGGGGAGGTTGAACACTGAAGCTTTCTTT CASKGRLNTEAFF
TRBJ2-3 TRBD2 . 15 TRBV30 TGTGCCTGGAGCGACGGGACTAGCGGGAGTTTGGTGCAGTATTTT CAWSDGTSGSLVQYF
TRBJ2-3 . . 17 TRBV9 TGTGCCAGCAGCGTAGCTGACTTTTTACCTAGCACAGATACGCAGTATTTT CASSVADFLPSTDTQYF
TRBJ2-1 . . 15 TRBV6-5 TGTGCCAGCAGTTCACTGCTCCCCATATACAATGAGCAGTTCTTC CASSSLLPIYNEQFF
TRBJ2-5 . . 14 TRBV28 TGTGCCAGCAGTTTGTTACTAGCTGACGCGGCCCAGTACTTC CASSLLLADAAQYF
TRBJ2-1 TRBD2 once 17 TRBV5-6 TGTGCCAGCAGCTCGTCCTCGAGTCTAGCGGGGTTCAATGAGCAGTTCTTC CASSSSSSLAGFNEQFF
TRBJ2-1 . . 14 TRBV27 TGTGCCAGCAGTTTACGAGGTCCGGGGAATGAGCAGTTCTTC CASSLRGPGNEQFF
TRBJ2-7 . . 14 TRBV11-2 TGTGCCAGCAGCTTAGGAGGGGAGGTCCACGAGCAGTACTTC CASSLGGEVHEQYF
TRBJ2-5 . . 15 TRBV5-6 TGTGCCAGCAGCTTGCTCTTCCAGGGACGAGAGACCCAGTACTTC CASSLLFQGRETQYF
TRBJ2-1 TRBD2 . 16 TRBV27 TGTGCCAGCAGTTTAGGGCCGGGACTACTCGACAATGAGCAGTTCTTC CASSLGPGLLDNEQFF
TRBJ2-7 . . 12 TRBV29-1 TGCAGCGTTGTCGACGGCTCCTACGAGCAGTACTTC CSVVDGSYEQYF
TRBJ2-7 TRBD2 . 16 TRBV6-1 TGTGCCAGCAGTGAAGCGATAGCGGGAGGGCCTTACGAGCAGTACTTC CASSEAIAGGPYEQYF
TRBJ1-1 . . 13 TRBV19 TGTGCCACTCACGCAGAGGTGTACACTGAAGCTTTCTTT CATHAEVYTEAFF
TRBJ1-1 . . 18 TRBV28 TGTGCCAGCAGTTTTCTGTTCGGGTTTAAGGGTGGGTCGACTGAAGCTTTCTTT CASSFLFGFKGGSTEAFF
TRBJ2-1 TRBD2 . 13 TRBV19 TGTGCCAGTAGTCCGCTAGCGGGAGATGAGCAGTTCTTC CASSPLAGDEQFF
TRBJ2-7 . . 13 TRBV29-1 TGCAGCGTTGAATGGACAGATTCCTACGAGCAGTACTTC CSVEWTDSYEQYF
TRBJ2-7 . . 14 TRBV29-1 TGCAGCGTTAGCGTTCTCAGAGGTGCGTACGAGCAGTACTTC CSVSVLRGAYEQYF
TRBJ2-7 . . 12 TRBV9 TGTGCCAGCAGCTCCCTCGGGTACGAGCAGTACTTC CASSSLGYEQYF
TRBJ2-5 . . 14 TRBV21-1 TGTGCCAGCAGGGCAGGGGGCTCGCGGGAGACCCAGTACTTC CASRAGGSRETQYF
TRBJ1-1 . . 16 TRBV7-9 TGTGCCAGCAGCTTAACTCTGGAAGGGGCGGACACTGAAGCTTTCTTT CASSLTLEGADTEAFF
TRBJ1-1 . . 15 TRBV4-1 TGCGCCAGCAGCGTTCGGCGAAGTATGAACACTGAAGCTTTCTTT CASSVRRSMNTEAFF
TRBJ2-7 . . 13 TRBV27 TGTGCCAGCAGTTCCGGGATGAGGGGCGAGCAGTACTTC CASSSGMRGEQYF
TRBJ2-2 TRBD2 . 18 TRBV28 TGTGCCAGCAGATCCCCCCTAGCGGGAGTTCAATTCACCGGGGAGCTGTTTTTT CASRSPLAGVQFTGELFF
TRBJ2-7 . once 10 TRBV27 TGTGCCAGCCGACTTTTGGAGCAGTACTTC CASRLLEQYF
TRBJ1-3 . . 15 TRBV11-2 TGTGCCAGCAGCTTAGATCCGAGCTCTGGAAACACCATATATTTT CASSLDPSSGNTIYF
TRBJ1-2 TRBD1 . 13 TRBV2 TGTGCCAGCAGTGACAGGGGGGACTATGGCTACACCTTC CASSDRGDYGYTF
TRBJ2-2 . . 15 TRBV5-1 TGCGCCAGCAGCTTTCAACTTACGAACACCGGGGAGCTGTTTTTT CASSFQLTNTGELFF
TRBJ2-3 TRBD1 . 14 TRBV27 TGTGCCAGCACAACGACAGGGGGATCAGATACGCAGTATTTT CASTTTGGSDTQYF
TRBJ2-7 . . 12 TRBV10-2 TGCGCCAGCAGTGAGGGACAGTGGGAGCAGTACTTC CASSEGQWEQYF
TRBJ2-7 . . 14 TRBV13 TGTGCCAGCAGCTTATTCGCGGACACCTACGAGCAGTACTTC CASSLFADTYEQYF
TRBJ2-2 TRBD2 . 15 TRBV2 TGTGCCAGCAGGGGACTAGCGGACCTAACCGGGGAGCTGTTTTTT CASRGLADLTGELFF
TRBJ1-1 . . 14 TRBV19 TGTGCCAGCAGTCAGGCCGGGGGATGGACTGAAGCTTTCTTT CASSQAGGWTEAFF
TRBJ2-5 TRBD1 . 17 TRBV18 TGTGCCAGCTCGGAGAAAAAGTTGGGGGACAGAGAAGAGACCCAGTACTTC CASSEKKLGDREETQYF
TRBJ2-7 TRBD1 once 16 TRBV27 TGTGCCAGCAGCCCTGGCCCCGGGACAGGGTACTACGAGCAGTACTTC CASSPGPGTGYYEQYF
TRBJ1-1 TRBD1 . 15 TRBV9 TGTGCCAGCAGCGTAGTGGGGGGACAGGGGACTGAAGCTTTCTTT CASSVVGGQGTEAFF
TRBJ2-1 . . 12 TRBV7-9 TGTGCCAGCAGCTCCGCGCGAGACGAGCAGTTCTTC CASSSARDEQFF
TRBJ1-2 . few 9 TRBV21-1 TGTGCCACAGACTATGGCTACACCTTC CATDYGYTF
TRBJ1-4 . . 14 TRBV16 TGTGCCAGCACGGGCCACGGGACTAATGAAAAACTGTTTTTT CASTGHGTNEKLFF
TRBJ2-7 . . 11 TRBV27 TGTGCCAGCTCTGGAGGTTACGAGCAGTACTTC CASSGGYEQYF
TRBJ2-7 TRBD2 once 14 TRBV7-9 TGTGCCAGCAGCCGGACTAGCGGGACCCGCGAGCAGTACTTC CASSRTSGTREQYF
TRBJ2-5 . . 15 TRBV15 TGTGCCACCAGCAGAGATAGGGGCCGGGGAGAGACCCAGTACTTC CATSRDRGRGETQYF
TRBJ2-1 TRBD2 . 17 TRBV5-1 TGCGCCAGCAGCTCACTACTAGCGGGAGGCATATACAATGAGCAGTTCTTC CASSSLLAGGIYNEQFF
TRBJ1-1 . . 16 TRBV11-2 TGTGCCAGCAGCTTAGCTCTGCCGGACACGAACACTGAAGCTTTCTTT CASSLALPDTNTEAFF
TRBJ2-3 TRBD2 . 19 TRBV19 TGTGCCAGTAGTACTTTCGGACTAGCGGGGTTGGATAGCACAGATACGCAGTATTTT CASSTFGLAGLDSTDTQYF
TRBJ1-1 . . 13 TRBV5-4 TGTGCCAGCAGCCCAACGCCAGACAGTGAAGCTTTCTTT CASSPTPDSEAFF
TRBJ1-2 . few 14 TRBV7-9 TGTGCCAGCAGCTTGATAAGGGAAGAGTATGGCTACACCTTC CASSLIREEYGYTF